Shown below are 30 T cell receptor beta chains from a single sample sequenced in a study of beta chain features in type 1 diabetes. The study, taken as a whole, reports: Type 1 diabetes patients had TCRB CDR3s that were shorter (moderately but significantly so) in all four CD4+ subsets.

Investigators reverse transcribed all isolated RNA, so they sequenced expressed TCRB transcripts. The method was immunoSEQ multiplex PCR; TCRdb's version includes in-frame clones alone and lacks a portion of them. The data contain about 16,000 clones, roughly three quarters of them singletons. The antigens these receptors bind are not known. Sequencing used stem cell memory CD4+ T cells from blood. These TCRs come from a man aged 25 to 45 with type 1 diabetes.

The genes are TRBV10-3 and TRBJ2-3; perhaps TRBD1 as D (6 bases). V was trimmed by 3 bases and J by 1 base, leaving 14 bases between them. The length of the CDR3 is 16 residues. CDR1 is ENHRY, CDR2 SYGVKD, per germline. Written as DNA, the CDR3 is TGTGCCATCAGTGAAGACCAGGGGAGCCGCACAGATACGCAGTATTTT. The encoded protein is CAISEDQGSRTDTQYF.

The CDR3 bases are TGTGCCCGCGAACAGGGGGAAAATGAAAAACTGTTTTTT. Encoded protein: CAREQGENEKLFF. V usage is TRBV2 and J usage is TRBJ1-4, with 8 bases matching TRBD1. The CDR3 is 13 amino acids. V gave up 11 bases and J gave up 5 bases; unmatched junction bases: 7. Germline CDR1 reads SNHLY; CDR2 reads FYNNEI.

CDR3: CASSLRDRETQYF. The CDR3 DNA reads TGTGCCAGCAGCCTCCGGGACAGAGAGACCCAGTACTTC. The chain links TRBV5-8 to TRBJ2-5; TRBD1 matches 7 bases. The CDR3 runs to 13 residues. CDR1 and CDR2 (germline): SGHTS, YDEGEE. J lost 4 bases, V lost 4 bases, and 4 bases had no gene match.

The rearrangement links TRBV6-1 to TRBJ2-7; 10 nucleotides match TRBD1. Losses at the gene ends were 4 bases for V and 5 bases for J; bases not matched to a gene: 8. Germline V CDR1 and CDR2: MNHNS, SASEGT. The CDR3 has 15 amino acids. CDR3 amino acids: CASSGADRGINEQYF. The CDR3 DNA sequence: TGTGCCAGCAGTGGAGCGGACAGGGGGATAAACGAGCAGTACTTC.

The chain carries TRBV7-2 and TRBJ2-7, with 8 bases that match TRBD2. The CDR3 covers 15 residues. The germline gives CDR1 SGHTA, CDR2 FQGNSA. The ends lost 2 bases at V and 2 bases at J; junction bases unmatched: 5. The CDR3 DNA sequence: TGTGCCAGCAGCTTAAGCGGGGGCGCTCCCTACGAGCAGTACTTC. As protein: CASSLSGGAPYEQYF.

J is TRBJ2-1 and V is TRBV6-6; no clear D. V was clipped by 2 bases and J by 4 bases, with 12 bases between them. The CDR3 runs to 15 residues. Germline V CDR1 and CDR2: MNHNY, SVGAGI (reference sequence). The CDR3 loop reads CASSYAVSGYNEQFF. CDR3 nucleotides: TGTGCCAGCAGTTACGCAGTTTCTGGTTACAATGAGCAGTTCTTC.

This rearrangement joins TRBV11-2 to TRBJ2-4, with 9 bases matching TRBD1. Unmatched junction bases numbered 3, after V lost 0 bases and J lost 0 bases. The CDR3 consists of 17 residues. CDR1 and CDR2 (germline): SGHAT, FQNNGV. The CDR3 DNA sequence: TGTGCCAGCAGCTTAGATCCGGGACAGGGAGCCAAAAACATTCAGTACTTC. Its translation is CASSLDPGQGAKNIQYF.

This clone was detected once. Here the CDR3 reads CASSLGDRGRETQYF. CDR3 DNA: TGTGCCAGCAGCTTGGGGGACAGGGGTCGGGAGACCCAGTACTTC. The chain recombines TRBV5-6 with TRBJ2-5; the match to TRBD1 covers 10 bases. The CDR3 is made up of 15 amino acids. Germline V gene lookup returns CDR1 SGHDT and CDR2 YYEEEE. Trimming took 0 bases from V and 5 from J; bases not matched to a gene: 4.

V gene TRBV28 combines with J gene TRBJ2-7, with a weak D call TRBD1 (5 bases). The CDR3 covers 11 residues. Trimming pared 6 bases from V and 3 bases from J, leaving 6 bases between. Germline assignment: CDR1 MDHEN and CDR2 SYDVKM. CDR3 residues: CASRDSYEQYF. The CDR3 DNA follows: TGTGCCAGCAGAGACAGCTACGAGCAGTACTTC.

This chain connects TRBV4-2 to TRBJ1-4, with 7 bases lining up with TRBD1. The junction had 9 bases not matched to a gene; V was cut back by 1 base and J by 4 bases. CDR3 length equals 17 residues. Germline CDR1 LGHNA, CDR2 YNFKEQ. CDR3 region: CASSQAGGGEGNEKLFF. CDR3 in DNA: TGTGCCAGCAGCCAAGCAGGAGGGGGCGAGGGTAATGAAAAACTGTTTTTT.

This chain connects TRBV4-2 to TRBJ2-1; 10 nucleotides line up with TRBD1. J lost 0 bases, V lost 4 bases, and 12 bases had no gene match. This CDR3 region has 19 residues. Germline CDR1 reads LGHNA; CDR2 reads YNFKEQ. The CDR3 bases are TGTGCCAGCAGCCTCCCCGGCCGGGGACAGGGGAGCTCCTACAATGAGCAGTTCTTC. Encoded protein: CASSLPGRGQGSSYNEQFF.

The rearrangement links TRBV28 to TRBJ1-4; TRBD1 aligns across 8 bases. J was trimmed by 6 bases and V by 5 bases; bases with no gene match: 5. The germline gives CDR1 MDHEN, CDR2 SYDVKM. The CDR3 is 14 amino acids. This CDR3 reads CASSPGTGHEKLFF. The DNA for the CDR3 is TGTGCCAGCAGTCCCGGGACAGGTCATGAAAAACTGTTTTTT.

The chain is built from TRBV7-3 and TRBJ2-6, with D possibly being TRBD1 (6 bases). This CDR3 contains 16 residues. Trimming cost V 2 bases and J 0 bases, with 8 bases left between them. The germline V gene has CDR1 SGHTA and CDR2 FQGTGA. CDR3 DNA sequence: TGTGCCAGCAGCTTACAGGGGTTCTCTGGGGCCAACGTCCTGACTTTC. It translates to CASSLQGFSGANVLTF. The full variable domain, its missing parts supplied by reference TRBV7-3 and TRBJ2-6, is GAGVSQTPSNKVTEKGKYVELRCDPISGHTALYWYRQSLGQGPEFLIYFQGTGAADDSGLPNDRFFAVRPEGSVSTLKIQRTERGDSAVYLCASSLQGFSGANVLTFGAGSRLTVL.

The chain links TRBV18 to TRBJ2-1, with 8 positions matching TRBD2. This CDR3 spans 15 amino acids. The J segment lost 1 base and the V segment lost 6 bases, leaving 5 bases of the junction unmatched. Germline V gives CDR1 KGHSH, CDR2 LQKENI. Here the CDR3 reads CASSPSGGSYNEQFF. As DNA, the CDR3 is TGTGCCAGCTCCCCAAGCGGGGGATCCTACAATGAGCAGTTCTTC.

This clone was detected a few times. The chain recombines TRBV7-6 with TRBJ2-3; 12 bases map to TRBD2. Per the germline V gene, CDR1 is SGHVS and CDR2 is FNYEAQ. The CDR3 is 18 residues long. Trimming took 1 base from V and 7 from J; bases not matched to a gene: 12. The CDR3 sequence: CASSLEAPLAGGRNTQYF. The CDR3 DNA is TGTGCCAGCAGCTTAGAGGCCCCTCTAGCGGGGGGGCGAAATACGCAGTATTTT.

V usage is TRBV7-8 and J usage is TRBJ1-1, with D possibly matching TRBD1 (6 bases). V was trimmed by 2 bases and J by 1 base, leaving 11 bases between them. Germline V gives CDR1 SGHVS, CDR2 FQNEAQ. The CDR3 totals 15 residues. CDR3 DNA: TGTGCCAGCAGCTTATATAGGACAGAGAACACTGAAGCTTTCTTT. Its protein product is CASSLYRTENTEAFF.

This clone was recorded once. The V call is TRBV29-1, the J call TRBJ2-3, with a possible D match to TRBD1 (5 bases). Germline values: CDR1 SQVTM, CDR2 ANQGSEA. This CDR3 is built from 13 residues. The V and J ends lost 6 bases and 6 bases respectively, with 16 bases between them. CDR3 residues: CSVFSPGRDTQYF. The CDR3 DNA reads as TGCAGCGTGTTCTCCCCAGGGCGGGATACGCAGTATTTT.

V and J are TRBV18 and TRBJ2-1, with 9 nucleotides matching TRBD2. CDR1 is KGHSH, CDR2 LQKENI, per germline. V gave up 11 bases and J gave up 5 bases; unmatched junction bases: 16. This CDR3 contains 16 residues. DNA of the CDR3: TGTGCCTCCCTTCCAAGCCTAGCGGGGTCCCACAATGAGCAGTTCTTC. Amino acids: CASLPSLAGSHNEQFF.

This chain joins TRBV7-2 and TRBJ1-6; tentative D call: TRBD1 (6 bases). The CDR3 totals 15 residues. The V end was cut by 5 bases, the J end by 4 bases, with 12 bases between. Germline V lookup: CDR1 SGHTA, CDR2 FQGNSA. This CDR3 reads CASSPRQDYNSPLHF. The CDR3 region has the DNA TGTGCCAGCAGCCCCCGACAGGATTATAATTCACCCCTCCACTTT.

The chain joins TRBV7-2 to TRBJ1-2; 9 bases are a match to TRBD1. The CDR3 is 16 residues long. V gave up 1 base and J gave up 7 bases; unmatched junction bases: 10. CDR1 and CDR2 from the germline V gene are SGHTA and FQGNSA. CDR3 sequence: CASSLDKWDREGGYTF. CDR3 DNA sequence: TGTGCCAGCAGCTTAGATAAATGGGACAGGGAAGGTGGCTACACCTTC.

CDR3 region: CASSSQGGGYTF. DNA for the CDR3: TGTGCCAGCAGCTCCCAGGGGGGAGGCTACACCTTC. This chain links TRBV11-2 with TRBJ1-2; 7 bases fit TRBD1. V shed 4 bases and J 8 bases; nucleotides not matched to a gene: 4. The CDR3 totals 12 residues. CDR1 and CDR2 from the germline V gene are SGHAT and FQNNGV.

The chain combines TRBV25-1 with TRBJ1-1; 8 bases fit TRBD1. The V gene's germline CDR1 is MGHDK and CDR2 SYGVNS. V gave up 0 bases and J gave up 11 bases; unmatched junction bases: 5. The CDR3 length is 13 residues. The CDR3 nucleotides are TGTGCCAGCAGTGAATATGGACAGGGCGCGGCTTTCTTT. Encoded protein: CASSEYGQGAAFF.

The CDR3 DNA reads TGTGCCAGCAGCAAAACAGAGACAGGCTATGGCTACACCTTC. Protein sequence: CASSKTETGYGYTF. J is TRBJ1-2 and V is TRBV7-9, with D perhaps matching TRBD1 (6 bases). The length of the CDR3 is 14 residues. With 5 bases removed from V and 4 bases from J, the gap between germline ends came to 14 bases. Germline V gene data show CDR1 as SEHNR and CDR2 as FQNEAQ (reference sequence).

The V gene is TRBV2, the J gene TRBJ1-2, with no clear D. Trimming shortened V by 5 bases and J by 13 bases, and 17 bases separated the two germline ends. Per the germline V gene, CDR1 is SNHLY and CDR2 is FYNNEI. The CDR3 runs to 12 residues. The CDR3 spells CASSSNTGWRTF. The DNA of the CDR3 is TGTGCCAGCAGTTCCAACACGGGATGGCGCACCTTC.

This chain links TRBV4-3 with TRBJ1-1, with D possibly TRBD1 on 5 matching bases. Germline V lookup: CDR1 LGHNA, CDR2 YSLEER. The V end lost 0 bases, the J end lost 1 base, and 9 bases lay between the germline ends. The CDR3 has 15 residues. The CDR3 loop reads CASSQEAGPNTEAFF. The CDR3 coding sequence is TGCGCCAGCAGCCAAGAGGCAGGGCCGAACACTGAAGCTTTCTTT.

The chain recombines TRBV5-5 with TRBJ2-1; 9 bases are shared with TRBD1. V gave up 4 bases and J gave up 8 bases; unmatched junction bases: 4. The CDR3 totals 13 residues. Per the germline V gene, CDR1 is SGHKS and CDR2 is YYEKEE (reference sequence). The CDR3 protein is CASSGDRGDEQFF. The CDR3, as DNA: TGTGCCAGCAGCGGAGACAGGGGGGATGAGCAGTTCTTC.

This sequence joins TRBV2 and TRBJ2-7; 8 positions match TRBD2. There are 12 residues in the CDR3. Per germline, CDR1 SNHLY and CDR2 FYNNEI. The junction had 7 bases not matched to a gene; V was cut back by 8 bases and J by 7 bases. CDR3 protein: CASARGAREQYF. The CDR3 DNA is TGTGCCAGCGCGCGGGGGGCGCGGGAGCAGTACTTC.

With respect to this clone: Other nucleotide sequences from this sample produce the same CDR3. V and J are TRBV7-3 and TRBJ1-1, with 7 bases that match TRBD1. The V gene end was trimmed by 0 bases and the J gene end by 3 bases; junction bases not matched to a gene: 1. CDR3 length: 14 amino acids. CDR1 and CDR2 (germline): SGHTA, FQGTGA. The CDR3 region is CASSLTGGDTEAFF. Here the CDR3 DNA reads TGTGCCAGCAGCTTAACAGGGGGCGACACTGAAGCTTTCTTT.

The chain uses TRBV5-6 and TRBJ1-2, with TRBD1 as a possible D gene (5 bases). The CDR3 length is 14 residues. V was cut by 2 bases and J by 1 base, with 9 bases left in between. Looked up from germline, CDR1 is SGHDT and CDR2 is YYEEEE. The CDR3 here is CASSFDSYNYGYTF. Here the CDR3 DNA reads TGTGCCAGCAGCTTCGACAGCTATAACTATGGCTACACCTTC.

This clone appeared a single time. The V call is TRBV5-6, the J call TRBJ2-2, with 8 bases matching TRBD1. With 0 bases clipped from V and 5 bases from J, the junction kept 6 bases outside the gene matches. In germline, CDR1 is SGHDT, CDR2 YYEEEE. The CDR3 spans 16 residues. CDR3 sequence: CASSLVDRGGTGELFF. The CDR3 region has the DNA TGTGCCAGCAGCTTGGTCGACAGGGGTGGAACCGGGGAGCTGTTTTTT.